These 3 T cell receptor beta chains originate from one sample sequenced in a study of shared clonotypes between healthy human individuals. Method: immunoSEQ multiplex PCR; TCRdb's copy keeps in-frame clones and lacks some. The sample includes about 500,000 clones, 77% of them seen just once. Sequences were obtained from PBMCs. The receptors were gathered from a woman between 40 and 55 years old in good health. Some clones in this sample may be carry-over from other donors' samples.

The chain links TRBV7-9 to TRBJ1-5; 7 bases agree with TRBD1. V was clipped by 2 bases and J by 2 bases; unmatched bases: 3. CDR1 and CDR2 (germline): SEHNR, FQNEAQ (reference sequence). The CDR3 extends over 15 amino acids. CDR3 sequence (DNA): TGTGCCAGCAGCTTAATAGGACAGGGCAATCAGCCCCAGCATTTT. This encodes CASSLIGQGNQPQHF.

J is TRBJ1-1 and V is TRBV30, with D possibly TRBD1 on 6 matching bases. The CDR3 is 14 amino acids. Looked up from germline, CDR1 is GTSNPN and CDR2 is SVGIG (reference sequence). The ends were cut back, 2 bases at V and 2 bases at J, with 12 bases in the middle. CDR3 coding DNA: TGTGCCTGGAGTAGCTGGGGGCGAAACACTGAAGCTTTCTTT. Its translation: CAWSSWGRNTEAFF.

This clone was detected only once. The chain combines TRBV18 with TRBJ2-7; no firm D call. Trimming removed 2 bases from V and 2 bases from J, with 10 bases in between. This CDR3 contains 14 residues. Germline V CDR1 and CDR2: KGHSH, LQKENI. The CDR3 sequence: CASSPTVQPYEQYF. The DNA of the CDR3 is TGTGCCAGCTCACCAACGGTCCAGCCCTACGAGCAGTACTTC.